The clone carrying this T cell receptor beta chain has a count of ten or more. As it was prepared, the TCRbeta library received unique molecular identifiers. MiXCR was run by TCRdb on the PCR reads, yielding one entry per CDR3 protein. The repertoire includes around 340,000 distinct CDR3 sequences, about an eighth of them detected once, and about 3.9% sits in the top ten. This CDR3 is 13 amino acids long. CDR1 and CDR2 (germline): SGHDT, YYEEEE. The ends were cut back, 2 bases at V and 5 bases at J, with 7 bases in the middle. The data were obtained in a study of T-cell reconstitution after alpha-beta-depleted transplantation in children.

The V and J genes are TRBV5-6 and TRBJ2-2; the D is unclear. Specimen: PBMCs, collected from the stem cell graft. The TCR originated in a human donor who donated a stem cell graft to a child with Fanconi anemia. The CDR3 DNA sequence: TGTGCCAGCAGCTTTGGATGGACCGGGGAGCTGTTTTTT. This encodes CASSFGWTGELFF.